These 2 T cell receptor beta chains came from one sample sequenced in a study of T cells in Graves' hyperthyroidism and ophthalmopathy. Amplification of TCR beta CDR3 regions was performed using RNA transcripts as template. First-round RT-PCR with HTBI primers amplified the TCR CDR3 region. Each CDR3 protein gets one entry after TCRdb re-called the multiplex PCR reads with MiXCR. The sample holds roughly 240,000 distinct CDR3 sequences, approximately 25% seen once. Sequencing used blood. These receptors came from a woman between 40 and 50 years old with Graves' ophthalmopathy.

This clonotype was seen many times. CDR3 loop: CASSQRGLAGAREQYF. The CDR3 DNA is TGCGCCAGCAGCCAACGGGGACTAGCGGGAGCTAGGGAGCAGTACTTC. The chain combines TRBV4-1 with TRBJ2-7, with 14 positions matching TRBD2. Trimming took 2 bases from V and 7 from J; bases not matched to a gene: 7. Germline CDR1 reads MGHRA; CDR2 reads YSYEKL. CDR3 length equals 16 residues.

This clonotype came up a few times. The rearrangement uses TRBV6-1 and TRBJ1-1; perhaps TRBD1 as D (5 bases). Germline CDR1 and CDR2: MNHNS and SASEGT. With 6 bases removed from V and 1 base from J, the gap between germline ends came to 15 bases. This CDR3 has 15 amino acids. The CDR3 protein is CASRPEGSGNTEAFF. CDR3 bases: TGTGCCAGCAGACCGGAGGGGAGTGGGAACACTGAAGCTTTCTTT.